This T cell receptor beta chain was sequenced for a study of T cells in Graves' hyperthyroidism and ophthalmopathy. In its sample, this clonotype was seen many times. Trimming took 3 bases from V and 5 from J, leaving 20 bases between them. The CDR3 extends over 16 amino acids. Per germline, CDR1 SGDLS and CDR2 YYNGEE. RNA transcripts were the template for amplifying TCR beta CDR3 regions. The TCR CDR3 first-round RT-PCR relied on the HTBI primer set. TCRdb re-analysed the multiplex PCR reads in MiXCR, keeping a single row per CDR3 protein. The sample lists about 160,000 distinct CDR3 sequences; over 7.5% were seen once.

Specimen: blood. This chain links TRBV9 with TRBJ1-1; TRBD1 might be the D (6 bases). This receptor was obtained from a woman younger than 35 with Graves' hyperthyroidism that later progressed to Graves' ophthalmopathy. The CDR3 reads CASSAIGGAGGTEAFF. The CDR3 nucleotides are TGTGCCAGCAGCGCCATCGGGGGGGCTGGAGGAACTGAAGCTTTCTTT. Combining the CDR3 with reference TRBV9 and TRBJ1-1 gives the whole variable domain DSGVTQTPKHLITATGQRVTLRCSPRSGDLSVYWYQQSLDQGLQFLIQYYNGEERAKGNILERFSAQQFPDLHSELNLSSLELGDSALYFCASSAIGGAGGTEAFFGQGTRLTVV.